The 15 T cell receptor beta chains below all came from one sample that was sequenced in a study of CD8 T cells in ankylosing spondylitis. TCRdb re-called the 5' RACE reads with MiXCR, one entry per CDR3 protein. The sample has roughly 250,000 distinct CDR3 sequences; around 7.8% are singletons. The sequencing sample was made of blood, either unsorted or a sorted T cell fraction (not recorded which). These receptors came from a male donor with ankylosing spondylitis or in good health (not recorded which).

This clonotype was counted between two and nine times. The chain uses TRBV5-1 and TRBJ2-2; maybe TRBD2 (5 bases). The CDR3 totals 18 residues. Germline CDR1 and CDR2: SGHRS and YFSETQ. V was trimmed by 6 bases and J by 1 base, leaving 22 bases between them. The CDR3 bases are TGCGCCAGCACCTACCAACCGCCGACCCGGGGGAACACCGGGGAGCTGTTTTTT. It encodes CASTYQPPTRGNTGELFF.

The rearrangement uses TRBV6-1 and TRBJ2-5; TRBD1 might be the D (6 bases). With 6 bases removed from V and 9 bases from J, the gap between germline ends came to 17 bases. The CDR3 is made up of 13 amino acids. CDR1 and CDR2 from the germline V gene are MNHNS and SASEGT. CDR3 amino acids: CASSWGRWFAQYF. CDR3 nucleotides: TGTGCCAGCAGCTGGGGGCGGTGGTTCGCCCAGTACTTC.

This clonotype came up many times. The V call is TRBV10-3, the J call TRBJ1-2, with D uncertain. Germline lookup yields CDR1 ENHRY and CDR2 SYGVKD. The CDR3 has 12 residues. Trimming removed 3 bases from V and 13 bases from J, with 15 bases in between. Here the CDR3 reads CAISDRTAVCTF. CDR3 DNA: TGTGCCATCAGTGACCGGACCGCGGTGTGCACCTTC.

This clonotype was seen ten or more times. The junction and the germline gene differ at one end; a read error may be behind it. This chain links TRBV2 with TRBJ2-7; weak D call: TRBD1 (6 bases). Germline V lookup: CDR1 SNHLY, CDR2 FYNNEI. The length of the CDR3 is 10 residues. The CDR3, as DNA: TGTGCCAGCAGGGAGCGACAGGACTTCTTC. Residues: CASRERQDFF.

This clonotype was counted ten times or more. In nucleotides, the CDR3 is TGTGCCAGCAGCTCACATAGCGGGACGGAGAGCACAGATACGCAGTATTTT. Its protein is CASSSHSGTESTDTQYF. The gene calls are TRBV7-2 and TRBJ2-3; 8 nucleotides line up with TRBD2. Trimming cost V 4 bases and J 0 bases; bases outside gene matches: 9. The CDR3 covers 17 residues. Germline V gene sequence: CDR1 SGHTA, CDR2 FQGNSA.

This clonotype came up many times. The chain carries TRBV7-2 and TRBJ2-3; tentatively, D is TRBD1 (5 bases). Trimming removed 1 base from V and 11 bases from J, with 10 bases in between. This CDR3 comprises 12 residues. Germline-derived CDR1 and CDR2 are SGHTA and FQGNSA. DNA for the CDR3: TGTGCCAGCAGCTTAGGGGGCTCGAGGCAGTATTTT. This codes for CASSLGGSRQYF.

Ten or more counts support this clonotype. The J gene is TRBJ1-5, the V gene TRBV2; D gene uncertain. The CDR3 runs to 12 residues. The V gene lost 1 base and the J gene lost 5 bases, with 3 bases spanning the gap. The germline V gene has CDR1 SNHLY and CDR2 FYNNEI. CDR3 region: CASSEGDQPQHF. DNA of the CDR3: TGTGCCAGCAGTGAAGGGGATCAGCCCCAGCATTTT.

Ten or more counts support this clonotype. The V and J genes are TRBV6-2 or TRBV6-3 and TRBJ2-7; 10 bases agree with TRBD2. After removal of 2 bases from V and 6 bases from J, the junction contained 4 bases not matched to a gene. This CDR3 region has 14 residues. Germline-derived CDR1 and CDR2 are MNHEY and SVGEGT. The CDR3 region is CASSYPSGSVEQYF. The CDR3 nucleotides read TGTGCCAGCAGTTACCCTAGCGGGAGCGTCGAGCAGTACTTC.

V gene TRBV5-1 combines with J gene TRBJ2-7; 7 positions match TRBD1. The CDR3 spans 15 residues. Germline V gene data show CDR1 as SGHRS and CDR2 as YFSETQ. The V segment lost 2 bases and the J segment 3 bases; nucleotides outside the gene matches: 8. The CDR3 DNA reads as TGCGCCAGCAGCTTCGCCGGGACAGATGGCTACGAGCAGTACTTC. It is translated as CASSFAGTDGYEQYF. The variable domain in full, with the rest retrieved from reference TRBV5-1 and TRBJ2-7, is KAGVTQTPRYLIKTRGQQVTLSCSPISGHRSVSWYQQTPGQGLQFLFEYFSETQRNKGNFPGRFSGRQFSNSRSEMNVSTLELGDSALYLCASSFAGTDGYEQYFGPGTRLTVT.

Many counts were recorded for this clonotype. V gene TRBV11-2 combines with J gene TRBJ2-7, with a tentative D call TRBD1 (5 bases). The V end lost 3 bases, the J end lost 2 bases, and 14 bases lay between the germline ends. Germline lookup yields CDR1 SGHAT and CDR2 FQNNGV. This CDR3 is built from 15 residues. The CDR3 DNA sequence: TGTGCCAGCAGCTTCGCTAGAGGACAAACCTACGAGCAGTACTTC. It yields the protein CASSFARGQTYEQYF. The complete variable domain, with remaining parts taken from reference TRBV11-2 and TRBJ2-7, reads EAGVAQSPRYKIIEKRQSVAFWCNPISGHATLYWYQQILGQGPKLLIQFQNNGVVDDSQLPKDRFSAERLKGVDSTLKIQPAKLEDSAVYLCASSFARGQTYEQYFGPGTRLTVT.

The chain employs TRBV29-1 and TRBJ2-3; 8 bases align to TRBD2. This CDR3 is built from 14 residues. Germline V gene lookup returns CDR1 SQVTM and CDR2 ANQGSEA. J lost 0 bases, V lost 1 base, and 0 bases had no gene match. The CDR3 DNA sequence: TGCAGCGTTGAAGGCGGGGGGAGCACAGATACGCAGTATTTT. Translating gives CSVEGGGSTDTQYF.

This clonotype was detected many times. The chain links TRBV2 to TRBJ2-1; 9 bases fit TRBD2. This CDR3 comprises 15 residues. The ends lost 6 bases at V and 7 bases at J; junction bases unmatched: 10. CDR1 is SNHLY, CDR2 FYNNEI, per germline. This chain's CDR3 is CASRRGLAPGNEQFF. Here the CDR3 DNA reads TGTGCCAGCAGACGAGGACTAGCGCCCGGGAATGAGCAGTTCTTC.

This clonotype was observed many times. The CDR3 reads CASSPPGRSGRGEQFF. CDR3 bases: TGTGCCAGCAGTCCCCCAGGGCGGAGTGGCAGGGGAGAGCAGTTCTTC. The V call is TRBV6-1, the J call TRBJ2-1; perhaps TRBD1 as D (6 bases). Trimming pared 5 bases from V and 10 bases from J, leaving 24 bases between. The CDR3 runs 16 residues. CDR1 MNHNS and CDR2 SASEGT come from the germline V gene.

This clonotype was picked up many times. V gene TRBV5-6 combines with J gene TRBJ2-1; D unresolved. Trimming cost V 0 bases and J 9 bases, with 4 bases left between them. Germline V gene lookup returns CDR1 SGHDT and CDR2 YYEEEE. This CDR3 has 11 residues. CDR3 loop: CASSLVFEQFF. CDR3 nucleotides: TGTGCCAGCAGCTTGGTTTTTGAGCAGTTCTTC. Filled out from reference TRBV5-6 and TRBJ2-1, the complete variable domain reads DAGVTQSPTHLIKTRGQQVTLRCSPKSGHDTVSWYQQALGQGPQFIFQYYEEEERQRGNFPDRFSGHQFPNYSSELNVNALLLGDSALYLCASSLVFEQFFGPGTRLTVL.

This clonotype came up a few times. The V and J genes are TRBV7-2 and TRBJ1-1; a possible D gene is TRBD1 (6 bases). V was cut by 4 bases and J by 0 bases, with 12 bases left in between. Per germline, CDR1 SGHTA and CDR2 FQGNSA. CDR3 length equals 15 residues. The CDR3 sequence: CASSWGGTMNTEAFF. The CDR3, as DNA: TGTGCCAGCAGCTGGGGGGGGACAATGAACACTGAAGCTTTCTTT.